This T cell receptor (beta chain) came from a study of PD-L1 blockade in urothelial cancer. Across the study: Median blood clonality was roughly 0.072, with about 81,000 unique TCRs.

Described time point: pretreatment peripheral blood. There were between 1 and 8 samples from each patient, taken pretreatment and on-treatment. This clone was counted only a few times. Assay: immunoSEQ multiplex PCR; the TCRdb copy retains only in-frame clones and omits some. The sample shows about 52,000 clones, roughly 80% of them seen only once. The germline gives CDR1 KGHSH, CDR2 LQKENI. The CDR3 runs to 14 residues. Trimming at V came to 5 bases and at J to 1 base, leaving 1 base not matched to a gene. The receptor was derived from a man in his sixties or seventies with urothelial cancer. The sequencing used PBMCs, collected around atezolizumab (anti-PD-L1) treatment. The genes are TRBV18 and TRBJ2-2, with TRBD2 identical over 7 bases. The DNA of the CDR3 is TGTGCCAGCTCAGCTAGCGGGAACACCGGGGAGCTGTTTTTT. It yields the protein CASSASGNTGELFF.